This T cell receptor (beta chain) was profiled in a study of blood T cell repertoires in COVID-19. Some clones are missing from TCRdb's copy, which holds only in-frame ones; the method was immunoSEQ multiplex PCR. The sample has about 220,000 clones, roughly 85% seen once. In germline, CDR1 is SGHRS, CDR2 YFSETQ. The CDR3 runs to 14 residues. V was cut by 5 bases and J by 2 bases, with 14 bases left in between. This chain joins TRBV5-1 and TRBJ2-7; D may be TRBD2 (6 bases). The source of this sequence is a woman in her 40s with acute COVID-19. Sequencing used PBMCs or T cells enriched from blood (not recorded which). CDR3 residues: CASSRDGRTYEQYV. CDR3 in DNA: TGCGCCAGCAGTCGTGACGGGAGAACCTACGAGCAGTACGTC.